These 7 T cell receptor beta chains were sequenced from one sample in a study of T cells in localized non-small cell lung cancer. The assay was immunoSEQ multiplex PCR, and TCRdb's table has in-frame clones only and misses some. Here the sample spans approximately 670 clones, around 26% being singletons. Sequenced material: normal lung tissue next to the tumor, taken before any cancer treatment. Source of these receptors: a man between 40 and 69 years old with stage III lung adenocarcinoma.

This clone appeared a single time. The chain employs TRBV14 and TRBJ1-4; D possibly corresponds to TRBD1 (6 bases). Looked up from germline, CDR1 is SGHDN and CDR2 is FVKESK. V lost 3 bases and J lost 7, with 15 bases in between. The CDR3 spans 15 residues. The CDR3 sequence is CASSQKGGAGEKLFF. CDR3 nucleotide sequence: TGTGCCAGCAGCCAGAAGGGGGGCGCGGGTGAAAAACTGTTTTTT.

By sample share, this clone is hyperexpanded. CDR3 residues: CASSLRDWGEKLFF. DNA of the CDR3: TGTGCCAGCAGTTTAAGGGACTGGGGTGAAAAACTGTTTTTT. This chain uses TRBV28 with TRBJ1-4; D might be TRBD1 (5 bases). Germline lookup yields CDR1 MDHEN and CDR2 SYDVKM. V lost 2 bases to trimming and J lost 7 bases, with 11 bases between them. The CDR3 runs 14 residues.

The gene calls are TRBV29-1 and TRBJ2-3; 7 bases fit TRBD2. In germline, CDR1 is SQVTM, CDR2 ANQGSEA. The CDR3 loop spans 15 amino acids. With V trimmed by 5 bases and J by 1 base, 9 bases remained unmatched. The CDR3 loop is CSVKGQAGRTDTQYF. The CDR3 DNA sequence: TGCAGCGTTAAGGGTCAAGCGGGGCGCACAGATACGCAGTATTTT.

The chain recombines TRBV11-3 with TRBJ2-3, with 8 bases identical to TRBD2. CDR3 length: 16 amino acids. V lost 3 bases to trimming and J lost 3 bases; unmatched junction nucleotides: 8. Per germline, CDR1 SGHNT and CDR2 YENEEA. CDR3 protein: CASSFGSGGSTDTQYF. DNA of the CDR3: TGTGCCAGCAGCTTTGGGTCGGGGGGGTCGACAGATACGCAGTATTTT. The complete variable domain, with remaining parts taken from reference TRBV11-3 and TRBJ2-3, reads EAGVVQSPRYKIIEKKQPVAFWCNPISGHNTLYWYLQNLGQGPELLIRYENEEAVDDSQLPKDRFSAERLKGVDSTLKIQPAELGDSAVYLCASSFGSGGSTDTQYFGPGTRLTVL.

The rearrangement links TRBV29-1 to TRBJ2-2; 9 bases map to TRBD1. This CDR3 spans 14 amino acids. The germline CDR1 and CDR2 sequences are SQVTM and ANQGSEA. V gave up 6 bases and J gave up 6 bases; unmatched junction bases: 8. The CDR3 loop reads CSVAGTGSSGELFF. The DNA for the CDR3 is TGCAGCGTGGCCGGGACAGGGTCATCCGGGGAGCTGTTTTTT.

V is TRBV6-8 and J is TRBJ1-4, with D unclear. The CDR3 runs to 16 residues. The germline V gene encodes CDR1 MNHGY and CDR2 SAAAGT. The germline V and J ends were trimmed by 2 bases and 5 bases, with 15 bases remaining between them. The CDR3, as DNA: TGTGCCAGCAGTTACACCTTAACAGCCAACAATGAAAAACTGTTTTTT. Its protein product is CASSYTLTANNEKLFF.

The rearrangement links TRBV19 to TRBJ2-3, with TRBD1 matching over 11 bases. V shed 6 bases, J shed 5 bases, and the junction held 4 bases outside the gene matches. Germline V gene data show CDR1 as LNHDA and CDR2 as SQIVND (reference sequence). The CDR3 totals 14 residues. For the CDR3, the DNA is TGTGCCAGTAGGGACAGGGGGCGCGAAGATACGCAGTATTTT. Protein product: CASRDRGREDTQYF.